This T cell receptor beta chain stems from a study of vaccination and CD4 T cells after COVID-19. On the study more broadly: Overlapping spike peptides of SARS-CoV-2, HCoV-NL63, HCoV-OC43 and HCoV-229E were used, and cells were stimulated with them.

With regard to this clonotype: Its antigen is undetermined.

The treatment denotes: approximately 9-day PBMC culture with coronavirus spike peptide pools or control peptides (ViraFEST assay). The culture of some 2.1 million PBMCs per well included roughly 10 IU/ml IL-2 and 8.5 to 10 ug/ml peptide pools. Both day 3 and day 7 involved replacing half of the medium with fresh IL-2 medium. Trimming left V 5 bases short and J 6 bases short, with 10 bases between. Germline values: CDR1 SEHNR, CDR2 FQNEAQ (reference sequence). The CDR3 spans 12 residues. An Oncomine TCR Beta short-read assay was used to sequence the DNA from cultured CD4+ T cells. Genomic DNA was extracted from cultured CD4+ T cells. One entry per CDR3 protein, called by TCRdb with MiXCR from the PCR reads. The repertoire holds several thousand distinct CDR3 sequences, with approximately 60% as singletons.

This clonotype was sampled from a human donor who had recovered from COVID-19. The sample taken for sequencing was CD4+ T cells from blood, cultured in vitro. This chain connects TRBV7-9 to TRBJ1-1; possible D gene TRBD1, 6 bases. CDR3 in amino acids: CASSTGQSEAFF. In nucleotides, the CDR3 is TGTGCCAGCAGCACCGGACAGTCTGAAGCTTTCTTT.